This paragraph reports one T cell receptor beta chain. This clonotype showed up just a few times. Its antigen has not been determined. Nothing much larger sits one base from this clone, and base qualities are not available. There are 15 amino acids in the CDR3, from cysteine to phenylalanine inclusive. The read is trimmed to its CDR3 DNA, 45 bases read in frame from base 1. CDR1 and CDR2 (SGHAT, FQNNGV) derive from the germline V gene. At the junction V is shortened by 10 bases and J by 6 bases; bases outside the gene matches: 15. The source of the sample is a study of blood T cells in healthy people across ages (dated by TCRdb to between 2014 and 2017). Regarding the complete study: In model experiments, template switching captured roughly one uniquely barcoded TCR beta cDNA molecule for every two T cells. Using deep sequencing normalized with unique cDNA molecular identifiers, the study measured how TCR beta repertoire diversity changes with age. The donors were divided into four age groups: young (average approximately 15 years), middle-aged (under 40), aged (roughly 66) and long-lived (nearly 85). Using the same blood draw, the study looked at two additional independent replicas of 1 million unique cDNA reads for two donors, one aged 18 to 30 and the other aged 80 or older. The paper as a whole reports these results and caveats: Bulk unsorted PBMC profiling prevented conclusive comparison of naive and antigen-experienced compartments. Observed TCR beta diversity correlated strongly with the percentage of naive T cells measured by flow cytometry. Total diversity estimates from one million sequenced T cells were considered lower bounds and underestimates. Compared with the aged group, the long-lived group had more naive CD4+ T cells, fewer expanded clones and increased TCR diversity, suggesting age selection. The CMV infection status of donors was not known, potentially confounding age-related changes in expanded clonotypes. Observed TCR beta diversity per million T cells fell roughly linearly with age, and a significant reduction was already apparent by age roughly 40.

Donors were 39 systemically healthy Caucasian individuals from Russia aged roughly 6 to 95 years. About 9.8 milliliters of peripheral blood were drawn from each donor into EDTA-treated Vacutainer tubes. Ficoll-Paque density-gradient centrifugation was used to isolate PBMCs, with at least 6.5 million obtained per sample. Trizol reagent was used to extract total RNA from PBMCs, with at least 6 micrograms per sample. The percentages of naive CD45RAhigh/CD27high T cells were determined by flow cytometry on a PBMC aliquot from every donor. The method behind the library was 5' RACE. Instrument used: Illumina HiSeq 2500. A second PCR of about 7 to 12 cycles was run with a J-beta primer mix and a sample-barcoded 5' primer. A template-switch 5' adaptor carrying 12 random nucleotides introduced a unique molecular identifier onto each TCR beta cDNA molecule. At least 2.5 million CDR3-containing paired-end reads were obtained from each sample. All of the RNA was converted into first-strand cDNA using the Mint cDNA synthesis kit, with a TRBC-specific oligonucleotide serving as the primer. After uracil-DNA glycosylase treatment, a first 18-cycle PCR used universal primers M1SS and BC2_uni_R on all cDNA. The authors' pipeline ran thus. For normalization, 1 million high-quality reads were randomly selected from each sample, with every read carrying a distinct molecular identifier. Instead of being binned into consensus sequences, reads that shared molecular identifiers were thrown out. CDR3 identification, clonotype clustering and error correction used MiTCR with a Q25 quality threshold and the strictest error-elimination algorithm. A nonparametric unseen species model using Euler transformation provided a lower-bound estimate of total TCR beta diversity. The public reads were quality trimmed at Q25 with fastp and then assembled into clones with MiXCR by TCRdb, keeping productive beta chains. Entries that share a CDR3 protein sequence are merged under the most common genes and DNA. The V and J calls and clone size come from TCRdb's table, not from the authors' own analysis. The sample data list 800,000 to 950,000 distinct CDR3 sequences, and 25% to 30% of these were observed just once. The ten largest clones add up to roughly 10% of the sample.

The same sample was also used in a study of T cells of mothers and their children. The second paper further reports: Nine systemically healthy Caucasian individuals served as donors, namely three mothers together with their six children. cDNA synthesis consumed the entire amount of extracted RNA, loaded at approximately 1.4 ug RNA in each 15 ul reaction. In the second PCR, the M1S primer added sample barcodes and 2-4 random nucleotides. Over 9.5 million TCR beta CDR3 reads were obtained for each mother, and approximately 3 million reads were obtained for each child. Thymic selection similarly shapes TCR recombination output in related and unrelated pairs, with minor effect from inherited differences. Normalized repertoire overlap was always slightly but never significantly higher in related than unrelated mother-child pairs. No persistent microchimeric T cell clones were found, with a detection sensitivity of approximately 100 clones per million clonotypes. Deep NGS was used in the study to compare the TCR beta repertoires of mothers and children and to look for features that separate related mother-child pairs from unrelated individuals. Mothers averaged roughly 40 +/- 4 years of age and children averaged approximately 12 +/- 4 years. Libraries were sequenced on Illumina HiSeq 2000 with 100+100 nt paired-end reads after adapter ligation with NEBNext reagents. Mother and child libraries were prepared a month apart and sequenced in separate runs to prevent cross-contamination. For each donor, somewhere between about 450,000 and 2,200,000 distinct TCR beta clonotypes were identified. Naive TCR beta clonotypes were estimated from low-frequency clonotypes matched to each donor's FACS-determined naive share, without sorting.

The clonotype originates from a woman between 35 and 50 years old in good health. Sequenced sample: blood. The rearranged segments are TRBV11-2 and TRBJ2-3, with 8 middle bases fitting TRBD2. The bases are TGTGCCACCAGTAGTTGGGCGGGGGGCGGCGATACGCAGTATTTT. Its translation reads: CATSSWAGGGDTQYF.